Shown below are 32 T cell receptor beta chains from a single sample sequenced in a study of T cells in Graves' hyperthyroidism and ophthalmopathy. Amplification targeted TCR beta CDR3 regions from RNA transcripts. An initial round of RT-PCR targeting the TCR CDR3 relied on the HTBI primer set. One entry per CDR3 protein results from TCRdb running MiXCR on the multiplex PCR reads. The profile shows a few hundred thousand distinct CDR3 sequences, around 19% of them singletons. The sequenced sample was blood. These receptors were collected from a middle-aged man with Graves' hyperthyroidism.

There are a few counts of this clonotype. The chain employs TRBV3-1 and TRBJ1-1; D is unresolved. In germline, CDR1 is LGHDT, CDR2 YNNKEL (reference sequence). Trimming removed 1 base from V and 5 bases from J, with 11 bases in between. The length of the CDR3 is 14 residues. In DNA, the CDR3 is TGTGCCAGCAGCCAAGCACAAAGTCGGACTGAAGCTTTCTTT. This gives the protein CASSQAQSRTEAFF. Complete variable domain (other parts from reference TRBV3-1 and TRBJ1-1): DTAVSQTPKYLVTQMGNDKSIKCEQNLGHDTMYWYKQDSKKFLKIMFSYNNKELIINETVPNRFSPKSPDKAHLNLHINSLELGDSAVYFCASSQAQSRTEAFFGQGTRLTVV.

Concerning this clonotype itself: Germline is not matched at one junction end, which may reflect a read error. CDR3: CASQGGGAVNGQFF. DNA of the CDR3: TGTGCCAGCCAAGGCGGGGGGGCAGTCAATGGGCAGTTCTTC. The chain employs TRBV6-2 or TRBV6-3 and TRBJ2-1, with 9 bases that match TRBD2. The CDR3 is 14 amino acids. Germline CDR1 reads MNHEY; CDR2 reads SVGEGT.

This chain links TRBV6-5 with TRBJ2-3, with 8 nucleotides matching TRBD1. This CDR3 region has 16 residues. From germline, CDR1 is MNHEY and CDR2 SVGAGI. With 3 bases clipped from V and 2 bases from J, the junction kept 7 bases outside the gene matches. Here the CDR3 DNA reads TGTGCCAGCAGTTATGGTTGGACAGGGAACACAGATACGCAGTATTTT. It codes for CASSYGWTGNTDTQYF.

This clonotype appeared a few times. V usage is TRBV7-2 and J usage is TRBJ2-3; TRBD2 matches 8 bases. The germline gives CDR1 SGHTA, CDR2 FQGNSA. This CDR3 spans 18 amino acids. V was clipped by 5 bases and J by 5 bases; unmatched bases: 18. The CDR3 loop is CASSQLGGAGAAGDTQYF. Here the CDR3 DNA reads TGTGCCAGCAGCCAGCTAGGTGGAGCGGGGGCAGCGGGAGATACGCAGTATTTT.

This clonotype was seen only a few times. The J gene is TRBJ2-3, the V gene TRBV24-1, with 7 nucleotides matching TRBD2. The ends lost 0 bases at V and 1 base at J; junction bases unmatched: 3. The CDR3 has 16 residues. Looked up from germline, CDR1 is KGHDR and CDR2 is SFDVKD. The CDR3 region has the DNA TGTGCCACCAGTGATTTGCCAAGCGGGGGCACAGATACGCAGTATTTT. Amino acid sequence: CATSDLPSGGTDTQYF.

This clonotype has a count of ten or more. The gene calls are TRBV28 and TRBJ1-1, with a weak D call TRBD1 (6 bases). CDR1 is MDHEN, CDR2 SYDVKM, per germline. Trimming left V 2 bases short and J 4 bases short, with 14 bases between. CDR3 length equals 15 residues. This CDR3 is CASSLEWGRGTEAFF. The DNA of the CDR3 is TGTGCCAGCAGTTTAGAATGGGGGCGAGGCACTGAAGCTTTCTTT.

The V call is TRBV28, the J call TRBJ1-2; no clear D gene. From germline, CDR1 is MDHEN and CDR2 SYDVKM. This CDR3 has 13 residues. Trimming shortened V by 1 base and J by 4 bases, and 7 bases separated the two germline ends. The CDR3 loop reads CASSLLRAYGYTF. Written as DNA, the CDR3 is TGTGCCAGCAGTTTATTAAGGGCCTATGGCTACACCTTC.

This clonotype was observed a handful of times. The chain combines TRBV9 with TRBJ2-7; 8 nucleotides agree with TRBD1. V lost 3 bases, J lost 0 bases, and 2 bases stayed unmatched. The CDR3 has 14 amino acids. Germline CDR1 is SGDLS and CDR2 is YYNGEE. The CDR3 loop is CASSATGGSYEQYF. CDR3 nucleotides: TGTGCCAGCAGCGCAACAGGGGGCTCCTACGAGCAGTACTTC.

A few counts support this clonotype. V usage is TRBV7-9 and J usage is TRBJ1-3, with D possibly TRBD1 on 6 matching bases. The CDR3 totals 18 residues. CDR1 and CDR2 from the germline V gene are SEHNR and FQNEAQ (reference sequence). V was pared by 5 bases and J by 0 bases, with 20 bases between. The chain's CDR3 is CASSPKRFRDTSGNTIYF. The DNA of the CDR3 is TGTGCCAGCAGCCCCAAACGTTTCCGGGACACCTCTGGAAACACCATATATTTT. The full variable domain, in which reference TRBV7-9 and TRBJ1-3 provide the parts outside the CDR3, is DTGVSQNPRHKITKRGQNVTFRCDPISEHNRLYWYRQTLGQGPEFLTYFQNEAQLEKSRLLSDRFSAERPKGSFSTLEIQRTEQGDSAMYLCASSPKRFRDTSGNTIYFGEGSWLTVV.

This rearrangement joins TRBV6-2 or TRBV6-3 to TRBJ1-1; the D is unclear. Germline lookup yields CDR1 MNHEY and CDR2 SVGEGT. CDR3 length equals 14 residues. V lost 3 bases, J lost 4 bases, and 12 bases lay in between. The CDR3 DNA reads as TGTGCCAGCAGTTATATTGGGTGGACCACTGAAGCTTTCTTT. Residues: CASSYIGWTTEAFF.

This clonotype was seen many times. This chain joins TRBV30 and TRBJ2-7, with TRBD2 matching 8 bases. With V trimmed by 0 bases and J by 2 bases, 6 bases remained unmatched. Germline V gene lookup returns CDR1 GTSNPN and CDR2 SVGIG (reference sequence). This CDR3 has 15 residues. The CDR3 loop is CAWSVGVGGAYEQYF. CDR3 DNA sequence: TGTGCCTGGAGTGTCGGTGTCGGGGGGGCCTACGAGCAGTACTTC.

This clonotype was recorded many times. The chain recombines TRBV7-8 with TRBJ2-3; 11 positions match TRBD2. This CDR3 is 16 amino acids long. Germline CDR1 and CDR2: SGHVS and FQNEAQ. With V trimmed by 6 bases and J by 4 bases, 9 bases remained unmatched. The CDR3 DNA reads as TGTGCCAGCAGAAGATGGGCTAGCGGGGGGTCAGATACGCAGTATTTT. The encoded protein is CASRRWASGGSDTQYF.

The chain employs TRBV4-2 and TRBJ1-3; 10 nucleotides line up with TRBD1. The CDR3 totals 17 residues. The germline CDR1 and CDR2 sequences are LGHNA and YNFKEQ. Trimming cost V 1 base and J 0 bases; bases outside gene matches: 3. Here the CDR3 reads CASSQGTGGYSGNTIYF. CDR3 in DNA: TGTGCCAGCAGCCAAGGGACAGGGGGGTACTCTGGAAACACCATATATTTT.

The V call is TRBV11-2, the J call TRBJ2-7; TRBD1 matches 9 bases. CDR1 and CDR2 from the germline V gene are SGHAT and FQNNGV. The CDR3 has 15 residues. With 5 bases clipped from V and 5 bases from J, the junction kept 10 bases outside the gene matches. Here the CDR3 reads CASSPPTTGGHEQYF. The CDR3, as DNA: TGTGCCAGCAGCCCTCCTACGACAGGGGGGCACGAGCAGTACTTC. The full variable domain, in which reference TRBV11-2 and TRBJ2-7 provide the parts outside the CDR3, is EAGVAQSPRYKIIEKRQSVAFWCNPISGHATLYWYQQILGQGPKLLIQFQNNGVVDDSQLPKDRFSAERLKGVDSTLKIQPAKLEDSAVYLCASSPPTTGGHEQYFGPGTRLTVT.

This clonotype was detected ten times or more. The CDR3 loop reads CSAAGLGCTDTQYF. CDR3 in DNA: TGCAGTGCTGCCGGGCTAGGCTGCACAGATACGCAGTATTTT. The chain has TRBV20-1 and TRBJ2-3; D is uncertain. V was clipped by 5 bases and J by 1 base, with 13 bases between them. The CDR3 runs to 14 residues. The germline V gene encodes CDR1 DFQATT and CDR2 SNEGSKA (reference sequence).

J is TRBJ1-5 and V is TRBV27, with D perhaps matching TRBD1 (5 bases). Trimming took off 4 bases at V and 2 bases at J, with 18 bases between the two ends. CDR1 is MNHEY and CDR2 is SMNVEV in the germline V gene (reference sequence). This CDR3 region has 17 residues. CDR3 DNA sequence: TGTGCCAGCAGTTCAAACCCGACAGTGAAAGGCAATCAGCCCCAGCATTTT. It specifies CASSSNPTVKGNQPQHF.

This clonotype was counted many times. The chain couples TRBV30 to TRBJ1-1; the D is unclear. Germline CDR1 GTSNPN, CDR2 SVGIG (reference sequence). This CDR3 comprises 14 residues. V was trimmed by 0 bases and J by 1 base, leaving 9 bases between them. The CDR3 loop reads CAWSVGLGNTEAFF. DNA for the CDR3: TGTGCCTGGAGTGTAGGATTGGGGAACACTGAAGCTTTCTTT.

V is TRBV6-6 and J is TRBJ1-3, with a tentative D call TRBD1 (6 bases). The CDR3 is 16 residues long. V was shortened by 2 bases and J by 2 bases, with 13 bases between the two germline ends. CDR1 MNHNY and CDR2 SVGAGI come from the germline V gene (reference sequence). The CDR3, as DNA: TGTGCCAGCAGTTACGGGCAGGGGTTACCTGGAAACACCATATATTTT. Its translation: CASSYGQGLPGNTIYF.

This clonotype was recorded a few times. One end of the junction is discordant with germline, which a read error may explain. The V call is TRBV6-2 or TRBV6-3, the J call TRBJ2-3; 10 bases are shared with TRBD2. The CDR3 is 16 residues long. Germline CDR1 is MNHEY and CDR2 is SVGEGT. The CDR3 is CAGSWERGGLTDTQYF. CDR3 DNA sequence: TGTGCCGGCAGTTGGGAGCGGGGGGGCCTGACAGATACGCAGTATTTT.

This clonotype was seen repeatedly, ten times or more. This sequence joins TRBV6-1 and TRBJ2-5; 8 bases match TRBD2. The V segment lost 2 bases and the J segment 5 bases; nucleotides outside the gene matches: 13. The CDR3 is 17 residues long. Germline CDR1 reads MNHNS; CDR2 reads SASEGT. Here the CDR3 reads CASSETRAGGSGETQYF. The CDR3 DNA sequence: TGTGCCAGCAGTGAAACTCGGGCGGGGGGAAGCGGGGAGACCCAGTACTTC.

This clonotype was seen ten or more times. J is TRBJ2-1 and V is TRBV19; a possible D gene is TRBD2 (6 bases). The CDR3 covers 16 residues. Looked up from germline, CDR1 is LNHDA and CDR2 is SQIVND (reference sequence). V shed 3 bases and J shed 6 bases, with 18 bases lying between them. Written as DNA, the CDR3 is TGTGCCAGTAGTATTATCGGGGGTTGGGTAAGCAATGAGCAGTTCTTC. Amino acids: CASSIIGGWVSNEQFF.

Ten or more counts support this clonotype. The gene calls are TRBV5-1 and TRBJ1-1; D is uncertain. The V end lost 0 bases, the J end lost 1 base, and 10 bases lay between the germline ends. CDR1 is SGHRS, CDR2 YFSETQ, per germline. The CDR3 contains 15 residues. CDR3 amino acids: CASSLDGPPNTEAFF. The DNA for the CDR3 is TGCGCCAGCAGCTTGGATGGACCCCCGAACACTGAAGCTTTCTTT.

This clonotype was counted at least ten times. The chain is built from TRBV10-2 and TRBJ2-5, with D unclear. The CDR3 runs 12 residues. V gave up 6 bases and J gave up 2 bases, with 7 bases separating them. Germline loops: CDR1 WSHSY, CDR2 SAAADI. The CDR3 DNA follows: TGCGCCAGCAGGGAAATACAAGAGACCCAGTACTTC. Its translation: CASREIQETQYF.

This clonotype was seen a few times. The J gene is TRBJ2-2, the V gene TRBV6-1, with TRBD1 matching over 8 bases. The V segment lost 7 bases and the J segment 3 bases; nucleotides outside the gene matches: 4. The CDR3 contains 14 residues. CDR1 and CDR2 from the germline V gene are MNHNS and SASEGT. CDR3 in amino acids: CASIGTGYTGELFF. Written as DNA, the CDR3 is TGTGCCAGCATAGGGACAGGCTACACCGGGGAGCTGTTTTTT.

The rearrangement uses TRBV29-1 and TRBJ1-4; D unclear. This CDR3 comprises 12 residues. V was cut by 0 bases and J by 9 bases, with 8 bases left in between. CDR1 SQVTM and CDR2 ANQGSEA come from the germline V gene. The DNA for the CDR3 is TGCAGCGTTGAAGAGAAGGGTAAAAAACTGTTTTTT. Amino acid sequence: CSVEEKGKKLFF.

The V and J genes are TRBV20-1 and TRBJ2-2; 10 positions agree with TRBD1. Trimming removed 5 bases from V and 5 bases from J; junction bases left unmatched: 5. CDR3 length: 14 residues. Germline loops: CDR1 DFQATT, CDR2 SNEGSKA (reference sequence). The CDR3 DNA is TGCAGTGCTTTGGGACAGGGGCGTACCGGGGAGCTGTTTTTT. Residues: CSALGQGRTGELFF.

This chain links TRBV7-2 with TRBJ2-3; perhaps TRBD2 as D (6 bases). CDR1 is SGHTA, CDR2 FQGNSA, per germline. V lost 4 bases to trimming and J lost 5 bases, with 13 bases between them. There are 14 residues in the CDR3. The CDR3 DNA follows: TGTGCCAGCAGCTCTCCTTTCGGGGGAGATACGCAGTATTTT. Amino acid sequence: CASSSPFGGDTQYF.

The sample holds many counts of this clonotype. The chain combines TRBV5-6 with TRBJ2-1; no clear D. Germline V gene data show CDR1 as SGHDT and CDR2 as YYEEEE. With 0 bases removed from V and 10 bases from J, the gap between germline ends came to 17 bases. The CDR3 is 15 amino acids. CDR3 residues: CASSLVGWQVAEQFF. The CDR3 region has the DNA TGTGCCAGCAGCTTGGTGGGTTGGCAGGTGGCGGAGCAGTTCTTC. The variable domain in full, completed from reference TRBV5-6 and TRBJ2-1, reads DAGVTQSPTHLIKTRGQQVTLRCSPKSGHDTVSWYQQALGQGPQFIFQYYEEEERQRGNFPDRFSGHQFPNYSSELNVNALLLGDSALYLCASSLVGWQVAEQFFGPGTRLTVL.

This clonotype was seen ten or more times. V usage is TRBV6-5 and J usage is TRBJ2-7; 8 nucleotides match TRBD1. Germline V lookup: CDR1 MNHEY, CDR2 SVGAGI. The CDR3 is 14 residues long. V gave up 0 bases and J gave up 7 bases; unmatched junction bases: 5. The CDR3 DNA reads as TGTGCCAGCAGTTACTCGCAGGGGGCGGGTGAGCAGTACTTC. Its protein product is CASSYSQGAGEQYF.

This clonotype came up a few times. This sequence joins TRBV7-9 and TRBJ2-3; D not certain. The CDR3 is made up of 13 amino acids. V lost 5 bases and J lost 2, with 8 bases in between. Germline V gives CDR1 SEHNR, CDR2 FQNEAQ (reference sequence). The CDR3 sequence: CASSQRLTDTQYF. The CDR3 bases are TGTGCCAGCAGCCAAAGACTCACAGATACGCAGTATTTT.

Turning to this clonotype: Being one base from a much bigger clone, this may be a read error. The chain carries TRBV10-3 and TRBJ1-1; no reliable D call. The CDR3 has 14 amino acids. Germline CDR1 ENHRY, CDR2 SYGVKD. CDR3 in DNA: TGTGCCACCAGTGAGGCGTACAAGAACACTGAAGCTTTCTTT. Protein product: CATSEAYKNTEAFF.

A few counts support this clonotype. This clone may be a read error of a much larger clone one base away. The chain combines TRBV20-1 with TRBJ1-1, with 9 positions matching TRBD1. The V and J ends lost 6 bases and 5 bases, in that order; junction bases with no gene match: 10. Germline V gene lookup returns CDR1 DFQATT and CDR2 SNEGSKA (reference sequence). The CDR3 runs 14 residues. As DNA, the CDR3 is TGCAGTGCCGCTTCGGGACAGGGAAAAACTGAAGCTTTCTTT. Amino acid sequence: CSAASGQGKTEAFF.